This T cell receptor (beta chain) was identified during a study of early stage breast cancer tumors. Across the study: Of some 17 invasive breast tumors, about twelve were hormone receptor-positive, HER2-negative.

Repertoires were generated with immunoSEQ multiplex PCR, while TCRdb's copy carries only in-frame clones and drops some. The sample has under 8,500 clones, 50% to 80% seen once; the top ten hold approximately 13%. The receptor's source is a person aged 45-60 years with breast cancer. The sample taken for sequencing was normal breast tissue next to the tumor.

This CDR3 reads CASKLQGMSSYEQYF. DNA of the CDR3: TGTGCCAGCAAATTACAGGGGATGAGTTCCTACGAGCAGTACTTC. J is TRBJ2-7 and V is TRBV19, with 7 bases matching TRBD1. Trimming took 9 bases from V and 1 from J; bases not matched to a gene: 12. The CDR3 length is 15 residues. Germline CDR1 is LNHDA and CDR2 is SQIVND (reference sequence).